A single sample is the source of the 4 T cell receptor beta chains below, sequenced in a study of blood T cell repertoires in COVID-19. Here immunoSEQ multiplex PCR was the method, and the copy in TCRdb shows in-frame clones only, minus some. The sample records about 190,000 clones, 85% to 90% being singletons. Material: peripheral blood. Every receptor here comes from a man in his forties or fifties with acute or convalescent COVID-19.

The CDR3 sequence is CASSSGSGGATDTQYF. In DNA, the CDR3 is TGTGCCAGCAGCTCTGGGAGCGGGGGGGCCACAGATACGCAGTATTTT. The rearrangement links TRBV7-9 to TRBJ2-3, with TRBD2 matching 10 bases. The trim removed 4 bases at V and 2 bases at J, leaving 6 bases unmatched. The CDR3 has 16 residues. Germline values: CDR1 SEHNR, CDR2 FQNEAQ (reference sequence).

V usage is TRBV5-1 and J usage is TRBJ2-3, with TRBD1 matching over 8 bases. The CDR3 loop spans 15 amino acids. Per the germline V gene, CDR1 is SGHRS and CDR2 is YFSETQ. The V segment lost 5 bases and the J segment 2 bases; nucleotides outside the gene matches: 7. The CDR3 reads CASRISGGLTDTQYF. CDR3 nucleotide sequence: TGCGCCAGCAGAATTTCAGGGGGCCTCACAGATACGCAGTATTTT.

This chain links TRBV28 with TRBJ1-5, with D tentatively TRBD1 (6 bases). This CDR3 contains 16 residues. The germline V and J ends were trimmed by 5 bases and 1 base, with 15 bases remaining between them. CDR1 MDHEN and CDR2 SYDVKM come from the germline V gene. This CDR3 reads CASSPRWQGSNQPQHF. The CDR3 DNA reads TGTGCCAGCAGTCCCCGGTGGCAGGGGAGCAATCAGCCCCAGCATTTT.

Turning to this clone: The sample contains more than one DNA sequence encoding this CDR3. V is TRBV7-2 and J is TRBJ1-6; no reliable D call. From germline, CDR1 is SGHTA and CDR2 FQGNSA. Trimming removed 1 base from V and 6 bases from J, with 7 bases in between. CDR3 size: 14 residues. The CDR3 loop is CASSLEGLNSPLHF. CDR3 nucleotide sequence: TGTGCCAGCAGCTTAGAAGGACTTAATTCACCCCTCCACTTT.